This T cell receptor beta chain was documented in a study of blood T cell repertoires in COVID-19. Looking at the study overall: Both acute and convalescent COVID-19 samples were obtained from the United States, Italy and Spain.

Sequencing was performed with immunoSEQ multiplex PCR; in TCRdb, only in-frame clones are kept and a portion is missing. This table holds 70,000 or so clones, more than 70% found once. This clonotype originated in a human donor in a cohort sampled during active COVID-19. The source material was peripheral blood.

In DNA, the CDR3 is TGCGCCAGCAGCCCCGGACAGGGGAGGACCGGGGAGCTGTTTTTT. It is translated as CASSPGQGRTGELFF. The chain links TRBV5-1 to TRBJ2-2, with TRBD1 matching over 9 bases. CDR3 size: 15 residues. The J segment lost 5 bases and the V segment lost 4 bases, leaving 6 bases of the junction unmatched. Germline V gene lookup returns CDR1 SGHRS and CDR2 YFSETQ.